The sequence of this T cell receptor beta chain was determined in a study of tumor-infiltrating lymphocytes in localized non-small cell lung cancer. Overall study context: Several tumor histologies, both smoking statuses, and some post-neoadjuvant chemotherapy samples were included. Resected tumor was paired with non-adjacent uninvolved lung from the same patient.

The table lists this clone with a few counts. What it recognizes is unknown. Sequencing was performed with immunoSEQ multiplex PCR; in TCRdb, only in-frame clones are kept and a portion is missing. Of 9,500 to 11,000 clones listed, about 76% are singletons. General study points: Only some patients had TCR sequencing, depending on available tissue. Each assay used a separate piece of the same tissue.

The sequence came from a human donor with non-small cell lung cancer. The source material was uninvolved lung tissue not adjacent to the tumor.

The CDR3 here is CASSPQGLGNQPQHF. DNA of the CDR3: TGTGCCAGCAGTCCACAGGGTCTCGGCAATCAGCCCCAGCATTTT. This chain connects TRBV27 to TRBJ1-5, with D perhaps matching TRBD1 (6 bases). V was cut by 5 bases and J by 2 bases, with 13 bases left in between. The CDR3 totals 15 residues. Germline V gene sequence: CDR1 MNHEY, CDR2 SMNVEV (reference sequence).